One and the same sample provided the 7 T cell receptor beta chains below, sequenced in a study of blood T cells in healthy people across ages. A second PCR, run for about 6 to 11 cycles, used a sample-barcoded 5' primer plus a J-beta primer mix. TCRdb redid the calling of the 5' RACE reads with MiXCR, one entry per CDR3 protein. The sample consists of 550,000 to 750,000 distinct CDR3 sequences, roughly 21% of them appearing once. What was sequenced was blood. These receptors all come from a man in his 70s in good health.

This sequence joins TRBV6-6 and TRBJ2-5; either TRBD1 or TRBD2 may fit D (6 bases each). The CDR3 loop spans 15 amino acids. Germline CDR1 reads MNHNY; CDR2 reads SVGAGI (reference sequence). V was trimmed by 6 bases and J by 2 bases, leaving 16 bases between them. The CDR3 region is CASSRGTLTQETQYF. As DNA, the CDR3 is TGTGCCAGCAGCCGCGGGACACTGACTCAAGAGACCCAGTACTTC.

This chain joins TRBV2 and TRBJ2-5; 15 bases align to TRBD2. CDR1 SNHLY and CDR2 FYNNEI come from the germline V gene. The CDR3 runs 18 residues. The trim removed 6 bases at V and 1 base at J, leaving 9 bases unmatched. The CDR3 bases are TGTGCCAGCAGGGTCGGGACTAGCGGGAGGTTAGGCCAAGAGACCCAGTACTTC. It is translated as CASRVGTSGRLGQETQYF.

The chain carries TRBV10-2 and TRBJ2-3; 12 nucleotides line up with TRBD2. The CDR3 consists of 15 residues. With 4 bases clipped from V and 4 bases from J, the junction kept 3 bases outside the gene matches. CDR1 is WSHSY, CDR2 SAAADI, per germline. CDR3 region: CASSARLAGADTQYF. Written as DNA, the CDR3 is TGCGCCAGCAGTGCCAGACTAGCGGGGGCAGATACGCAGTATTTT.

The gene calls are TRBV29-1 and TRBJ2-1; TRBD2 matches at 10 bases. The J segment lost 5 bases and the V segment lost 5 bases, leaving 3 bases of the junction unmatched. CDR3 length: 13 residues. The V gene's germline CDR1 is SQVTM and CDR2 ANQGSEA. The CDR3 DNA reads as TGCAGCGTTATAGGACTAGCGGACAATGAGCAGTTCTTC. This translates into CSVIGLADNEQFF.

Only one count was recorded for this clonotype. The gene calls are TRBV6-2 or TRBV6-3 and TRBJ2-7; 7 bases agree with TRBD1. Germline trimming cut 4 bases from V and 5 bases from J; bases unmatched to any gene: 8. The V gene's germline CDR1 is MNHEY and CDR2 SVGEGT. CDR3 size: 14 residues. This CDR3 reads CASSSRQGRNEQYF. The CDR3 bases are TGTGCCAGCAGTTCAAGACAGGGAAGGAACGAGCAGTACTTC.

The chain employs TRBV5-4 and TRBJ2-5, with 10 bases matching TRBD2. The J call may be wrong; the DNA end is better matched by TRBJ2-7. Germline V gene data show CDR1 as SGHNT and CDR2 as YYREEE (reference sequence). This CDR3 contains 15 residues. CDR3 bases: TGTGCCAGCAGCCCTGGGACTAGCGAACCCTACGAGCAGTACTTC. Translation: CASSPGTSEPYEQYF.

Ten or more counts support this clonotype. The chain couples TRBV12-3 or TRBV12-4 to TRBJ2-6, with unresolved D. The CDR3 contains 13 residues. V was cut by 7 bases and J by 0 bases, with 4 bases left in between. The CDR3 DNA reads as TGTGCCAGCATCCTCTCTGGGGCCAACGTCCTGACTTTC. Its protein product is CASILSGANVLTF.